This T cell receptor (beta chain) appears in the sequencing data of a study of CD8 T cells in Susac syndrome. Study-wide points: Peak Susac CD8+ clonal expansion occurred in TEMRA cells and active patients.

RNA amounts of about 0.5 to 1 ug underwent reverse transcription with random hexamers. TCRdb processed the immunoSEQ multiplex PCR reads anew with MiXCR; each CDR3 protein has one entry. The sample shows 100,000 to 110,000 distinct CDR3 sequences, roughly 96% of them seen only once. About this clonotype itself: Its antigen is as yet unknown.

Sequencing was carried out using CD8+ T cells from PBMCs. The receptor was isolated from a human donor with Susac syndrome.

The CDR3 DNA reads TGTGCCAGCAGCGTCGGACAGGGACTTTTAAACACCATATATTTT. Its protein is CASSVGQGLLNTIYF. This chain connects TRBV9 to TRBJ1-3; 8 bases match TRBD1. V lost 2 bases, J lost 6 bases, and 7 bases stayed unmatched. The CDR3 sequence is 15 residues long. Germline V gene data show CDR1 as SGDLS and CDR2 as YYNGEE.